The rows below give T cell receptor beta chains drawn from one sample of a study of cytomegalovirus exposure and HLA in healthy donors. Assay: immunoSEQ multiplex PCR; the TCRdb copy retains only in-frame clones and omits some. The sample includes roughly 110,000 clones, 74% of them seen just once. The sample consisted of PBMCs. These receptors all come from a woman aged 40-49 years in good health and CMV-seropositive. The conserved cysteine and the conserved F or W are not part of the CDR3 here. D genes are given only for firm matches. Not all rows give a size; the values are once, few, many and, for expanded clones, a class.

few TRBV29-1 TRBD1 SVSRTGDTGELF
- TRBV7-2 - ASSLPGLGGRAKNIQY
- TRBV4-1 TRBD1 ASSLGTGNYGYT
- TRBV29-1 TRBD2 SVASGSIDEQY
- TRBV4-2 - ASSQGGGLLGNTIY
- TRBV7-6 TRBD1 ASSPRQGASYEQF
- TRBV7-9 - ASSPVGVRTEAF
once TRBV7-3 - ASSLNPGFAGELF
once TRBV18 - ASSPLQPHEQY
- TRBV4-1 TRBD2 ASSHPLAGSRNEQF
- TRBV2 TRBD1 ASRDGQGNTEAF
- TRBV25-1 TRBD2 ASSVAGFTDTQY
- TRBV5-6 - ASSPSTTNYGYT
- TRBV7-9 TRBD1 ASSSLTGGGLVDTQY
- TRBV14 - ASSQVRETQY
- TRBV4-3 TRBD1 ASSPRLPGQGEADTQY
- TRBV6-5 - ASSYDFYTDTQY
once TRBV6-6 TRBD1 ASTRGQGARQPQH
- TRBV5-1 - ASSLVAGLGTDTQY
- TRBV2 TRBD2 ASSVGAGGGYEQY
- TRBV6-5 - ASRLGQYTDTQY
- TRBV5-6 TRBD1 ASSHRGEAF
- TRBV19 TRBD2 ASSLAGDFYNEQF
- TRBV9 TRBD2 ASSPGLAGSAEQF
- TRBV7-2 - ASSTEGFYGYT
- TRBV7-3 TRBD1 ASSKTGSEWGYGYT
- TRBV7-7 TRBD1 ASSLGTGEQY
- TRBV7-8 - ASSLLGRGTDTQY
- TRBV7-3 - ASSLIGRATYNEQF
once TRBV15 TRBD2 ATSRVYRAGANNEQF
- TRBV7-9 - ASSLQGTYEQY